A single sample is the source of the 16 T cell receptor beta chains below, sequenced in a study of CD8 T cells in ankylosing spondylitis. From the 5' RACE reads, TCRdb called clonotypes with MiXCR, one entry per CDR3 protein. The sample shows under 550,000 distinct CDR3 sequences, roughly 25% of them seen only once. The study's findings and limits: Roughly eight highly homologous variants formed a TCR beta motif that appeared characteristic of ankylosing spondylitis blood.

Their cognate antigens are unknown. Sequenced: blood, either unsorted or a sorted T cell fraction (not recorded which). These receptors were collected from a male donor with ankylosing spondylitis.

The chain recombines TRBV2 with TRBJ1-5; D ambiguous. This CDR3 has 16 amino acids. Germline lookup yields CDR1 SNHLY and CDR2 FYNNEI. The V gene lost 5 bases and the J gene lost 2 bases, with 16 bases spanning the gap. CDR3 sequence: CASSPGLQDGNQPQHF. CDR3 nucleotides: TGTGCCAGCAGTCCGGGTCTGCAGGATGGCAATCAGCCCCAGCATTTT.

The chain carries TRBV12-3 or TRBV12-4 and TRBJ1-5; weak D call: TRBD1 (5 bases). Deletions cut 3 bases from V and 4 bases from J, with 13 bases between. This CDR3 has 15 amino acids. For the CDR3, the DNA is TGTGCCAGCAGTTTTTCAGGGCCCTCAAATCAGCCCCAGCATTTT. Amino acid sequence: CASSFSGPSNQPQHF.

This chain joins TRBV12-3 or TRBV12-4 and TRBJ2-5; D gene ambiguous. This CDR3 region has 15 residues. The V and J ends lost 2 bases and 5 bases respectively, with 15 bases between them. Here the CDR3 reads CASSLRASLGETQYF. The CDR3 DNA reads TGTGCCAGCAGTTTAAGAGCGTCCCTGGGGGAGACCCAGTACTTC.

The chain carries TRBV11-2 and TRBJ2-2; D gene ambiguous. Germline values: CDR1 SGHAT, CDR2 FQNNGV. V lost 5 bases and J lost 4, with 14 bases in between. CDR3 length: 15 residues. CDR3 loop: CASSQSSGPTGELFF. DNA of the CDR3: TGTGCCAGCAGCCAGTCGTCTGGGCCCACCGGGGAGCTGTTTTTT.

This clonotype occurred many times. V and J are TRBV7-9 and TRBJ2-5; 7 bases are a match to TRBD2. The trim removed 4 bases at V and 0 bases at J, leaving 5 bases unmatched. CDR3 length: 15 residues. Per germline, CDR1 SEHNR and CDR2 FQNEAQ (reference sequence). CDR3 protein: CASSSTLAYQETQYF. The CDR3 DNA reads TGTGCCAGCAGCTCCACACTAGCGTACCAAGAGACCCAGTACTTC.

This clonotype was detected a few times. The chain recombines TRBV7-2 with TRBJ1-5; D might be TRBD1 (5 bases). V dropped 3 bases and J dropped 4 bases, with 13 bases sitting between them. Germline CDR1 reads SGHTA; CDR2 reads FQGNSA. The length of the CDR3 is 15 residues. Here the CDR3 reads CASSFRDGPNQPQHF. For the CDR3, the DNA is TGTGCCAGCAGCTTCCGGGACGGCCCAAATCAGCCCCAGCATTTT.

This clonotype was seen only a few times. CDR3 sequence reads: CASSTTGGVKNIQYF. Here the CDR3 DNA reads TGTGCCAGCAGCACGACAGGGGGCGTCAAAAACATTCAGTACTTC. The rearrangement joins TRBV7-2 to TRBJ2-4, with 10 positions matching TRBD1. Trimming took 5 bases from V and 3 from J; bases not matched to a gene: 4. The CDR3 is 15 residues long. Germline loops: CDR1 SGHTA, CDR2 FQGNSA. Based on the CDR3 plus reference TRBV7-2 and TRBJ2-4, the full variable domain is GAGVSQSPSNKVTEKGKDVELRCDPISGHTALYWYRQSLGQGLEFLIYFQGNSAPDKSGLPSDRFSAERTGGSVSTLTIQRTQQEDSAVYLCASSTTGGVKNIQYFGAGTRLSVL.

The V call is TRBV9, the J call TRBJ1-1, with D unresolved. Germline-derived CDR1 and CDR2 are SGDLS and YYNGEE. Trimming left V 0 bases short and J 1 base short, with 7 bases between. The CDR3 consists of 14 residues. CDR3 residues: CASSVAQANTEAFF. The CDR3 DNA reads TGTGCCAGCAGCGTAGCCCAGGCGAACACTGAAGCTTTCTTT. Drawing the rest from reference TRBV9 and TRBJ1-1, the complete variable domain is DSGVTQTPKHLITATGQRVTLRCSPRSGDLSVYWYQQSLDQGLQFLIQYYNGEERAKGNILERFSAQQFPDLHSELNLSSLELGDSALYFCASSVAQANTEAFFGQGTRLTVV.

The chain is built from TRBV5-5 and TRBJ2-3; 8 bases line up with TRBD1. Germline CDR1 is SGHKS and CDR2 is YYEKEE (reference sequence). There are 16 residues in the CDR3. V lost 4 bases to trimming and J lost 2 bases; unmatched junction nucleotides: 9. The CDR3 reads CASSHRTGILTDTQYF. The DNA for the CDR3 is TGTGCCAGCAGCCATAGGACAGGGATTCTCACAGATACGCAGTATTTT.

The V and J genes are TRBV20-1 and TRBJ2-4; 12 bases line up with TRBD2. V dropped 6 bases and J dropped 0; count of bases not matched to a gene: 6. CDR3 length equals 16 residues. Germline assignment: CDR1 DFQATT and CDR2 SNEGSKA (reference sequence). CDR3 DNA: TGCAGTGCGACTAGCGGGAGAGCGGTAGCCAAAAACATTCAGTACTTC. Its protein product is CSATSGRAVAKNIQYF.

The rearrangement links TRBV7-9 to TRBJ1-1; TRBD1 might be the D (6 bases). V was pared by 2 bases and J by 1 base, with 14 bases between. The CDR3 covers 16 residues. From germline, CDR1 is SEHNR and CDR2 FQNEAQ (reference sequence). The CDR3 reads CASSLRGDGTNTEAFF. CDR3 coding DNA: TGTGCCAGCAGCTTAAGGGGGGACGGGACGAACACTGAAGCTTTCTTT.

This clonotype showed up just a few times. CDR3 residues: CASSLGLAGGLGTQYF. The CDR3 DNA follows: TGTGCCAGCAGTTTGGGACTAGCGGGAGGGCTTGGTACGCAGTATTTT. This chain joins TRBV2 and TRBJ2-3; 16 bases map to TRBD2. The CDR3 extends over 16 amino acids. Trimming cost V 5 bases and J 8 bases; bases outside gene matches: 7. Germline loops: CDR1 SNHLY, CDR2 FYNNEI.

This clonotype was detected only a few times. The rearrangement links TRBV24-1 to TRBJ2-7, with unresolved D. CDR3 length: 16 amino acids. Trimming removed 3 bases at V and 0 bases at J, with 14 bases between. Germline lookup yields CDR1 KGHDR and CDR2 SFDVKD. CDR3 nucleotide sequence: TGTGCCACCAGTGATATGCCTCAAGGAGTCTCCTACGAGCAGTACGTC. Translating gives CATSDMPQGVSYEQYV.

The chain combines TRBV5-1 with TRBJ2-7; TRBD2 matches 7 bases. CDR3 length: 16 amino acids. The V gene end was trimmed by 0 bases and the J gene end by 1 base; junction bases not matched to a gene: 7. Germline loops: CDR1 SGHRS, CDR2 YFSETQ. The CDR3 spells CASSLEGGSSSYEQYV. The CDR3 region has the DNA TGCGCCAGCAGCTTGGAGGGAGGGAGTTCGTCCTACGAGCAGTACGTC.

This clonotype has at least ten counts. V usage is TRBV29-1 and J usage is TRBJ2-3, with D unresolved. V lost 6 bases and J 1 base, leaving 11 bases between the germline ends. The CDR3 has 13 amino acids. CDR1 is SQVTM and CDR2 is ANQGSEA in the germline V gene. CDR3 DNA: TGCAGCGTCCGAATGCCAGGCACAGATACGCAGTATTTT. This gives the protein CSVRMPGTDTQYF.

The rearrangement joins TRBV7-9 to TRBJ2-1; 12 bases agree with TRBD2. Germline V CDR1 and CDR2: SEHNR, FQNEAQ (reference sequence). This CDR3 has 16 residues. Trimming cost V 6 bases and J 6 bases; bases outside gene matches: 9. Here the CDR3 reads CASRTSGSRIANEQFF. The CDR3 DNA reads TGTGCCAGCAGGACTAGCGGGAGTAGGATTGCCAATGAGCAGTTCTTC. Full variable domain (missing parts from reference TRBV7-9 and TRBJ2-1): DTGVSQNPRHKITKRGQNVTFRCDPISEHNRLYWYRQTLGQGPEFLTYFQNEAQLEKSRLLSDRFSAERPKGSFSTLEIQRTEQGDSAMYLCASRTSGSRIANEQFFGPGTRLTVL.